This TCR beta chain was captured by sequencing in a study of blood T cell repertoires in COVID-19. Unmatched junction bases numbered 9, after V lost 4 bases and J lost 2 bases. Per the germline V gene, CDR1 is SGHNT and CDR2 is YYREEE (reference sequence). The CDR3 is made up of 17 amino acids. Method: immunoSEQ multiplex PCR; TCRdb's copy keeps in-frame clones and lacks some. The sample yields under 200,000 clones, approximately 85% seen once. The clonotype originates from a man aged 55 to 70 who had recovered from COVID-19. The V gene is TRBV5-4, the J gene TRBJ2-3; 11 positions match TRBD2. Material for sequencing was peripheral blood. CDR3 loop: CASSAGLAVGDTDTQYF. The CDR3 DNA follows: TGTGCCAGCAGCGCGGGACTAGCGGTGGGAGACACAGATACGCAGTATTTT.